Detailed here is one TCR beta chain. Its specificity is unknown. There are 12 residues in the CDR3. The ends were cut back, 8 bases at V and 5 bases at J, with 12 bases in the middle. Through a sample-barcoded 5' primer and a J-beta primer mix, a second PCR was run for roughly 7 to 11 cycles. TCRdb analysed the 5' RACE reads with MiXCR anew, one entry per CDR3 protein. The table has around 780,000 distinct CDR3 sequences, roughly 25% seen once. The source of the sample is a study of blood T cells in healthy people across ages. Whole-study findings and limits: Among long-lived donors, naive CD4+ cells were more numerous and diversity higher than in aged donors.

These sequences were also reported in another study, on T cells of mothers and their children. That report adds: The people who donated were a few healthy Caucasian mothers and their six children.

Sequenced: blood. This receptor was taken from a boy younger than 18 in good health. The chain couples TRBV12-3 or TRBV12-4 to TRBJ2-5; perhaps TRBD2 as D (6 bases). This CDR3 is CASSTGVETQYF. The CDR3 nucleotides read TGTGCCAGCTCCACGGGGGTGGAGACCCAGTACTTC.